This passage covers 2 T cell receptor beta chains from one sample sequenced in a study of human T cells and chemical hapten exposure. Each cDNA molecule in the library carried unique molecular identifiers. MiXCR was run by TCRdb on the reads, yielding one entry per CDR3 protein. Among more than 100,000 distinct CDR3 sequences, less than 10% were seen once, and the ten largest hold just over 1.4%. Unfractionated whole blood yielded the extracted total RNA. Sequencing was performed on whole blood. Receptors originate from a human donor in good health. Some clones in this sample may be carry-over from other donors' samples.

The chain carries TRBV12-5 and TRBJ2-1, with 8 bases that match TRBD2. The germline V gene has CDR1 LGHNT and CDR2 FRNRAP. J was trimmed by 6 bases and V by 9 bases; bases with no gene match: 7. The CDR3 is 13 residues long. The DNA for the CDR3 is TGTGCTAGCGCGGGGGGAGCGGGCAATGAGCAGTTCTTC. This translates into CASAGGAGNEQFF.

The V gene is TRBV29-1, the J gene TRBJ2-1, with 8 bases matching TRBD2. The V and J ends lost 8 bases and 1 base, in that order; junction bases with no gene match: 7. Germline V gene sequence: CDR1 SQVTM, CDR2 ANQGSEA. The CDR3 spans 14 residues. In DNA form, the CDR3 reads TGCAGCTGGGGGGGGACTAGTTCCTACAATGAGCAGTTCTTC. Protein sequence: CSWGGTSSYNEQFF.